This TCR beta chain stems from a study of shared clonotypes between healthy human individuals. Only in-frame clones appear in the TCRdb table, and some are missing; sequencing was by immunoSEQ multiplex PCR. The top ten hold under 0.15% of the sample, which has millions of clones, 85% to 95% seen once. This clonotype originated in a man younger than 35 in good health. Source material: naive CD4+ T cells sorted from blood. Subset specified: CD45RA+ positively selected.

CDR3 in amino acids: CASSPGTGGRSKQYF. The CDR3 nucleotides are TGTGCCAGCAGCCCTGGGACAGGGGGTAGGTCAAAGCAGTACTTC. V gene TRBV9 combines with J gene TRBJ2-7; the match to TRBD1 covers 11 bases. The germline V gene has CDR1 SGDLS and CDR2 YYNGEE. With 4 bases clipped from V and 8 bases from J, the junction kept 11 bases outside the gene matches. The CDR3 has 15 residues. Using reference TRBV9 and TRBJ2-7 for the parts outside the CDR3, the full variable domain is DSGVTQTPKHLITATGQRVTLRCSPRSGDLSVYWYQQSLDQGLQFLIQYYNGEERAKGNILERFSAQQFPDLHSELNLSSLELGDSALYFCASSPGTGGRSKQYFGPGTRLTVT.